These T cell receptor beta chains were read from a single sample in a study of OX40 agonist ivuxolimab in advanced cancers. Assay used: immunoSEQ multiplex PCR; TCRdb lists only in-frame clones, some missing. The sample contains 40,000 or so clones, 70% to 85% of which appear only once. Sequencing was performed on CD4+ or CD8+ T cells sorted from blood, taken in a trial of the OX40 agonist ivuxolimab. These receptors came from an adult with an advanced solid tumor such as melanoma, head and neck, liver or kidney cancer. CDR3s include the opening cysteine and the closing phenylalanine or tryptophan. A D gene is named only where the DNA matches it firmly. Clone sizes are given selectively: once, few, many, or a class where the clone is expanded.

cdr3_aa: CSVDNGYEQYF
cdr3_nt: TGCAGCGTTGATAACGGCTACGAGCAGTACTTC
cdr3_length: 11
d_call: .
j_call: TRBJ2-7
v_call: TRBV29-1
clone_size: .

cdr3_aa: CASRRGQEKLFF
cdr3_nt: TGTGCCAGCCGCAGGGGGCAGGAAAAACTGTTTTTT
cdr3_length: 12
d_call: TRBD1
j_call: TRBJ1-4
v_call: TRBV28
clone_size: .

cdr3_aa: CASRETPVRETQYF
cdr3_nt: TGTGCCAGCAGGGAAACTCCGGTGAGGGAGACCCAGTACTTC
cdr3_length: 14
d_call: .
j_call: TRBJ2-5
v_call: TRBV6-1
clone_size: .

cdr3_aa: CASSLGYRAYNEQFF
cdr3_nt: TGTGCCAGCAGTTTGGGGTACAGAGCCTACAATGAGCAGTTCTTC
cdr3_length: 15
d_call: .
j_call: TRBJ2-1
v_call: TRBV27
clone_size: .

cdr3_aa: CASSLGRGALNTEAFF
cdr3_nt: TGTGCCAGCAGCTTGGGGCGGGGGGCGTTGAACACTGAAGCTTTCTTT
cdr3_length: 16
d_call: .
j_call: TRBJ1-1
v_call: TRBV7-9
clone_size: once

cdr3_aa: CASSPDRGRLYGYTF
cdr3_nt: TGTGCCAGCAGTCCGGATCGGGGGCGGCTCTATGGCTACACCTTC
cdr3_length: 15
d_call: .
j_call: TRBJ1-2
v_call: TRBV28
clone_size: .

cdr3_aa: CASSLRLGSEQYF
cdr3_nt: TGTGCCAGCAGCTTAAGACTAGGATCCGAGCAGTACTTC
cdr3_length: 13
d_call: .
j_call: TRBJ2-7
v_call: TRBV7-9
clone_size: once

cdr3_aa: CASRMDRQGGAFF
cdr3_nt: TGTGCCAGCAGAATGGACAGGCAAGGCGGAGCTTTCTTT
cdr3_length: 13
d_call: TRBD1
j_call: TRBJ1-1
v_call: TRBV28
clone_size: .

cdr3_aa: CASSLRLAGAYEQYF
cdr3_nt: TGTGCCAGCAGCTTACGACTAGCGGGAGCCTACGAGCAGTACTTC
cdr3_length: 15
d_call: TRBD2
j_call: TRBJ2-7
v_call: TRBV5-4
clone_size: .

cdr3_aa: CASSLDGGFLDTQYF
cdr3_nt: TGTGCCAGCAGCTTAGACGGGGGCTTCTTAGATACGCAGTATTTT
cdr3_length: 15
d_call: .
j_call: TRBJ2-3
v_call: TRBV7-9
clone_size: .

cdr3_aa: CASSLYGGGGDYGYTF
cdr3_nt: TGTGCCAGCAGTTTATATGGAGGGGGCGGGGACTATGGCTACACCTTC
cdr3_length: 16
d_call: TRBD1
j_call: TRBJ1-2
v_call: TRBV28
clone_size: few

cdr3_aa: CASTPGEGHEKLFF
cdr3_nt: TGTGCCAGTACCCCTGGGGAGGGGCATGAAAAACTGTTTTTT
cdr3_length: 14
d_call: .
j_call: TRBJ1-4
v_call: TRBV19
clone_size: .

cdr3_aa: CASSAGGAGETQYF
cdr3_nt: TGTGCCAGCAGTGCCGGGGGGGCCGGGGAGACCCAGTACTTC
cdr3_length: 14
d_call: TRBD2
j_call: TRBJ2-5
v_call: TRBV28
clone_size: .

cdr3_aa: CASSVAGLAGGLRDTQYF
cdr3_nt: TGTGCCAGCAGCGTAGCTGGACTAGCGGGAGGCCTCCGCGATACGCAGTATTTT
cdr3_length: 18
d_call: TRBD2
j_call: TRBJ2-3
v_call: TRBV9
clone_size: once

cdr3_aa: CASSQVGTGSNTEAFF
cdr3_nt: .
cdr3_length: 16
d_call: .
j_call: TRBJ1-1
v_call: TRBV1
clone_size: .

cdr3_aa: CASSLVAGHQPQHF
cdr3_nt: TGCGCCAGCAGCTTGGTGGCGGGACATCAGCCCCAGCATTTT
cdr3_length: 14
d_call: .
j_call: TRBJ1-5
v_call: TRBV5-1
clone_size: .

cdr3_aa: CAWTAYNEQFF
cdr3_nt: TGTGCCTGGACAGCATACAATGAGCAGTTCTTC
cdr3_length: 11
d_call: .
j_call: TRBJ2-1
v_call: TRBV30
clone_size: .

cdr3_aa: CASSFYLAGGLGEQFF
cdr3_nt: TGTGCCAGCAGTTTTTACCTAGCGGGGGGGCTGGGTGAGCAGTTCTTC
cdr3_length: 16
d_call: TRBD2
j_call: TRBJ2-1
v_call: TRBV27
clone_size: .

cdr3_aa: CAWSKAGGYGYTF
cdr3_nt: TGTGCCTGGAGTAAAGCGGGAGGATATGGCTACACCTTC
cdr3_length: 13
d_call: .
j_call: TRBJ1-2
v_call: TRBV30
clone_size: .

cdr3_aa: CASGIGETQYF
cdr3_nt: TGCGCCAGCGGCATTGGGGAGACCCAGTACTTC
cdr3_length: 11
d_call: .
j_call: TRBJ2-5
v_call: TRBV10-2
clone_size: .

cdr3_aa: CASSLRTGRAGELFF
cdr3_nt: TGTGCCAGCAGTTTAAGGACAGGGAGGGCCGGGGAGCTGTTTTTT
cdr3_length: 15
d_call: .
j_call: TRBJ2-2
v_call: TRBV28
clone_size: .

cdr3_aa: CASSEGTGTQPQHF
cdr3_nt: TGTGCCAGCAGCGAGGGGACAGGGACTCAGCCCCAGCATTTT
cdr3_length: 14
d_call: TRBD1
j_call: TRBJ1-5
v_call: TRBV28
clone_size: few

cdr3_aa: CAWSKGRGQPQHF
cdr3_nt: TGTGCCTGGAGTAAAGGGCGGGGACAGCCCCAGCATTTT
cdr3_length: 13
d_call: .
j_call: TRBJ1-5
v_call: TRBV30
clone_size: .

cdr3_aa: CASSQTTEEAFF
cdr3_nt: TGTGCCAGCAGCCAGACGACGGAAGAAGCTTTCTTT
cdr3_length: 12
d_call: .
j_call: TRBJ1-1
v_call: TRBV4-2
clone_size: few

cdr3_aa: CASSVGLEDEQYF
cdr3_nt: TGTGCCAGCAGCGTCGGACTCGAGGACGAGCAGTACTTC
cdr3_length: 13
d_call: .
j_call: TRBJ2-7
v_call: TRBV7-7
clone_size: .

cdr3_aa: CASSRGGPEQFF
cdr3_nt: TGTGCCAGCAGCCGGGGGGGACCTGAGCAGTTCTTC
cdr3_length: 12
d_call: TRBD2
j_call: TRBJ2-1
v_call: TRBV7-3
clone_size: .

cdr3_aa: CASSLTGDTEAFF
cdr3_nt: TGTGCCAGCAGCTTAACTGGGGATACTGAAGCTTTCTTT
cdr3_length: 13
d_call: .
j_call: TRBJ1-1
v_call: TRBV7-3
clone_size: .

cdr3_aa: CASSLETQYF
cdr3_nt: TGTGCCAGCAGTCTGGAGACCCAGTACTTC
cdr3_length: 10
d_call: .
j_call: TRBJ2-5
v_call: TRBV7-9
clone_size: .

cdr3_aa: CASREQLDYGYTF
cdr3_nt: TGTGCCAGTAGGGAACAGCTGGACTATGGCTACACCTTC
cdr3_length: 13
d_call: .
j_call: TRBJ1-2
v_call: TRBV19
clone_size: .

cdr3_aa: CASSLGGQGGETQYF
cdr3_nt: TGCGCCAGCAGCTTGGGGGGACAGGGAGGAGAGACCCAGTACTTC
cdr3_length: 15
d_call: TRBD1
j_call: TRBJ2-5
v_call: TRBV5-1
clone_size: .

cdr3_aa: CASSSGTGRSPLHF
cdr3_nt: TGTGCCAGCAGTTCCGGGACAGGGAGGTCACCCCTCCACTTT
cdr3_length: 14
d_call: TRBD1
j_call: TRBJ1-6
v_call: TRBV5-5
clone_size: .

cdr3_aa: CASSLSGTSGSTDTQYF
cdr3_nt: TGTGCCAGCAGCTTATCCGGGACTAGCGGGAGCACAGATACGCAGTATTTT
cdr3_length: 17
d_call: TRBD2
j_call: TRBJ2-3
v_call: TRBV7-2
clone_size: .

cdr3_aa: CASSSGGEQFF
cdr3_nt: TGTGCCAGCAGCTCAGGCGGTGAGCAGTTCTTC
cdr3_length: 11
d_call: .
j_call: TRBJ2-1
v_call: TRBV11-2
clone_size: .

cdr3_aa: CASRAFSTEAFF
cdr3_nt: TGTGCCAGCAGGGCTTTTAGCACTGAAGCTTTCTTT
cdr3_length: 12
d_call: .
j_call: TRBJ1-1
v_call: TRBV25-1
clone_size: once

cdr3_aa: CASSPGQLSGNTIYF
cdr3_nt: TGTGCCAGCAGCCCCGGACAGCTTTCTGGAAACACCATATATTTT
cdr3_length: 15
d_call: .
j_call: TRBJ1-3
v_call: TRBV7-3
clone_size: .

cdr3_aa: CASMGQGNSPLHF
cdr3_nt: TGTGCCAGCATGGGACAGGGGAATTCACCCCTCCACTTT
cdr3_length: 13
d_call: TRBD1
j_call: TRBJ1-6
v_call: TRBV2
clone_size: .

cdr3_aa: CASSLGGGETQYF
cdr3_nt: TGTGCCAGCAGCTTGGGGGGAGGGGAGACCCAGTACTTC
cdr3_length: 13
d_call: TRBD2
j_call: TRBJ2-5
v_call: TRBV5-6
clone_size: .

cdr3_aa: CASSQDWSSYNEQFF
cdr3_nt: TGTGCCAGCAGTCAGGACTGGAGCTCCTACAATGAGCAGTTCTTC
cdr3_length: 15
d_call: .
j_call: TRBJ2-1
v_call: TRBV7-2
clone_size: few

cdr3_aa: CSVLSGEKLFF
cdr3_nt: TGCAGCGTTCTGAGTGGAGAAAAACTGTTTTTT
cdr3_length: 11
d_call: .
j_call: TRBJ1-4
v_call: TRBV29-1
clone_size: .

cdr3_aa: CASSFRQGGLEQYF
cdr3_nt: TGTGCCAGCAGCTTTAGGCAGGGGGGGCTCGAGCAGTACTTC
cdr3_length: 14
d_call: .
j_call: TRBJ2-7
v_call: TRBV7-9
clone_size: .

cdr3_aa: CASSGIKAGANVLTF
cdr3_nt: TGTGCCAGCAGCGGAATTAAGGCGGGGGCCAACGTCCTGACTTTC
cdr3_length: 15
d_call: .
j_call: TRBJ2-6
v_call: TRBV28
clone_size: .

cdr3_aa: CASSILDRGQPQHF
cdr3_nt: TGTGCCAGTAGTATCCTCGACAGGGGGCAGCCCCAGCATTTT
cdr3_length: 14
d_call: TRBD1
j_call: TRBJ1-5
v_call: TRBV19
clone_size: .

cdr3_aa: CASSLSQGGNSPLHF
cdr3_nt: TGTGCCAGCAGCCTTTCCCAGGGCGGTAATTCACCCCTCCACTTT
cdr3_length: 15
d_call: .
j_call: TRBJ1-6
v_call: TRBV5-6
clone_size: .

cdr3_aa: CASSIDQDLYSNQPQHF
cdr3_nt: TGTGCCAGTAGTATAGATCAGGACCTGTATAGCAATCAGCCCCAGCATTTT
cdr3_length: 17
d_call: .
j_call: TRBJ1-5
v_call: TRBV19
clone_size: once

cdr3_aa: CASSQPPGGANTGELFF
cdr3_nt: TGCGCCAGCAGCCAACCCCCAGGGGGCGCGAACACCGGGGAGCTGTTTTTT
cdr3_length: 17
d_call: TRBD1
j_call: TRBJ2-2
v_call: TRBV4-1
clone_size: .

cdr3_aa: CASSFRAQVEQYF
cdr3_nt: TGTGCCAGCAGCTTTCGAGCGCAAGTCGAGCAGTACTTC
cdr3_length: 13
d_call: .
j_call: TRBJ2-7
v_call: TRBV5-8
clone_size: .

cdr3_aa: CASSGGGPNTEAFF
cdr3_nt: TGCGCCAGCAGTGGGGGGGGGCCGAACACTGAAGCTTTCTTT
cdr3_length: 14
d_call: .
j_call: TRBJ1-1
v_call: TRBV10-1
clone_size: .

cdr3_aa: CASSSPTSGSYNEQFF
cdr3_nt: TGTGCCAGCAGCTCGCCCACTAGCGGGAGCTACAATGAGCAGTTCTTC
cdr3_length: 16
d_call: TRBD2
j_call: TRBJ2-1
v_call: TRBV7-8
clone_size: .

cdr3_aa: CASSSKGGNSPLHF
cdr3_nt: TGTGCCAGCAGTTCAAAGGGTGGGAATTCACCCCTCCACTTT
cdr3_length: 14
d_call: .
j_call: TRBJ1-6
v_call: TRBV6-6
clone_size: .

cdr3_aa: CASSLSRTGYTF
cdr3_nt: TGTGCCAGCAGCTTAAGCCGAACAGGCTACACCTTC
cdr3_length: 12
d_call: .
j_call: TRBJ1-2
v_call: TRBV11-2
clone_size: .

cdr3_aa: CASRRGPGNTIYF
cdr3_nt: TGTGCCAGCCGTAGGGGGCCCGGAAACACCATATATTTT
cdr3_length: 13
d_call: TRBD1
j_call: TRBJ1-3
v_call: TRBV6-5
clone_size: .

cdr3_aa: CAWSHGTGVQETQYF
cdr3_nt: TGTGCCTGGAGCCACGGGACAGGGGTTCAAGAGACCCAGTACTTC
cdr3_length: 15
d_call: TRBD1
j_call: TRBJ2-5
v_call: TRBV30
clone_size: .

cdr3_aa: CASSFTATSGAYEQYF
cdr3_nt: TGTGCCAGCAGTTTTACCGCGACTAGCGGGGCTTACGAGCAGTACTTC
cdr3_length: 16
d_call: TRBD2
j_call: TRBJ2-7
v_call: TRBV27
clone_size: .

cdr3_aa: CASSGSRDPSGNTIYF
cdr3_nt: TGTGCCAGCAGCGGGTCGCGGGACCCCTCTGGAAACACCATATATTTT
cdr3_length: 16
d_call: .
j_call: TRBJ1-3
v_call: TRBV7-9
clone_size: .

cdr3_aa: CASSVDWTGVDTEAFF
cdr3_nt: TGTGCCAGCAGCGTAGACTGGACAGGGGTGGACACTGAAGCTTTCTTT
cdr3_length: 16
d_call: TRBD1
j_call: TRBJ1-1
v_call: TRBV9
clone_size: .

cdr3_aa: CASSLKTGGTEAFF
cdr3_nt: TGTGCCAGCTCCTTAAAGACAGGGGGCACTGAAGCTTTCTTT
cdr3_length: 14
d_call: TRBD1
j_call: TRBJ1-1
v_call: TRBV18
clone_size: .

cdr3_aa: CASSWTAGSTDTQYF
cdr3_nt: TGTGCCAGCAGCTGGACCGCGGGGAGCACAGATACGCAGTATTTT
cdr3_length: 15
d_call: .
j_call: TRBJ2-3
v_call: TRBV11-2
clone_size: once

cdr3_aa: CARGGFAGGYEQYF
cdr3_nt: TGTGCCAGAGGGGGATTCGCGGGGGGCTACGAGCAGTACTTC
cdr3_length: 14
d_call: TRBD2
j_call: TRBJ2-7
v_call: TRBV7-9
clone_size: .

cdr3_aa: CATSREVAPEYHIQYF
cdr3_nt: TGTGCCACCAGCAGAGAAGTAGCCCCTGAGTATCACATTCAGTACTTC
cdr3_length: 16
d_call: .
j_call: TRBJ2-4
v_call: TRBV15
clone_size: .

cdr3_aa: CAWSVMGAMNTEAFF
cdr3_nt: TGTGCCTGGAGTGTAATGGGGGCAATGAACACTGAAGCTTTCTTT
cdr3_length: 15
d_call: .
j_call: TRBJ1-1
v_call: TRBV30
clone_size: .